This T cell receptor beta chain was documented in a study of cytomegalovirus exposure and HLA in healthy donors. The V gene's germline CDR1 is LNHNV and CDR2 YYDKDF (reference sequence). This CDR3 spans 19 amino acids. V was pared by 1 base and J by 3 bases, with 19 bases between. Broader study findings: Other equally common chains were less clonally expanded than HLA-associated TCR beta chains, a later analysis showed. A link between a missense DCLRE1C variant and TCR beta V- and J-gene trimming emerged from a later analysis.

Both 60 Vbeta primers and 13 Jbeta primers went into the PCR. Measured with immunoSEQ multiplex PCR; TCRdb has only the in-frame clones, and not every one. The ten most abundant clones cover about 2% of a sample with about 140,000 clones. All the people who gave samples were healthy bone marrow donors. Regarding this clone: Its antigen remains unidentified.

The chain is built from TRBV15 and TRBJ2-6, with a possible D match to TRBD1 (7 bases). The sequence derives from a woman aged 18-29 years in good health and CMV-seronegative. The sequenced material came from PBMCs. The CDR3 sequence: CATSRGEEGANYGANVLTF. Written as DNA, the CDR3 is TGTGCCACCAGCAGAGGGGAGGAGGGGGCCAATTATGGGGCCAACGTCCTGACTTTC.